This T cell receptor beta chain comes out of a study of blood T cell repertoires in COVID-19. Study details: Sites in the United States, Italy and Spain provided acute and convalescent COVID-19 samples. PBMCs, B-cell-depleted T cells, or T cells were the source of the cDNA or gDNA that made up the material.

Original processing notes: Estimated nucleated cell counts came from reference gene primer amplification. Clones were read by immunoSEQ multiplex PCR, and TCRdb kept only the in-frame ones, dropping some. The V and J calls and clone size are taken from that table; D and trimming were inferred from the DNA. Found here are around 310,000 clones, 85% to 90% of them singletons; the top ten hold 0.8% to 1.3%. A Seattle source enrolled patients during active infection and followed them longitudinally. The CDR3 spans 15 residues. J lost 9 bases, V lost 3 bases, and 7 bases had no gene match. The V gene's germline CDR1 is GTSNPN and CDR2 SVGIG (reference sequence).

Sequencing was carried out using peripheral blood. The origin of this receptor is a middle-aged woman with COVID-19, enrolled during active disease. The gene calls are TRBV30 and TRBJ2-3, with TRBD2 matching over 15 bases. CDR3 protein: CAWSLGLAGGGTQYF. In DNA, the CDR3 is TGTGCCTGGAGCCTAGGACTAGCGGGAGGGGGAACGCAGTATTTT. Based on the CDR3 plus reference TRBV30 and TRBJ2-3, the full variable domain is SQTIHQWPATLVQPVGSPLSLECTVEGTSNPNLYWYRQAAGRGLQLLFYSVGIGQISSEVPQNLSASRPQDRQFILSSKKLLLSDSGFYLCAWSLGLAGGGTQYFGPGTRLTVL.